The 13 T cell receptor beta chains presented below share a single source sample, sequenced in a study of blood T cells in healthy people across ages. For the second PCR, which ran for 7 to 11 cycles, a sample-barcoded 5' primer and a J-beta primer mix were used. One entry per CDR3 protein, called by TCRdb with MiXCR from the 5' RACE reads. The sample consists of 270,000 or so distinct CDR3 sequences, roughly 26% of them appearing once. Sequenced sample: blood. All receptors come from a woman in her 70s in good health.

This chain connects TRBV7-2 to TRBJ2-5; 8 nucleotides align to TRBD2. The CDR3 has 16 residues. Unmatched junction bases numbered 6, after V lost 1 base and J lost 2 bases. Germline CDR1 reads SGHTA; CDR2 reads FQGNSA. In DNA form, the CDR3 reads TGTGCCAGCAGCTTAGGGACAGCTAGCGGGCAAGAGACCCAGTACTTC. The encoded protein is CASSLGTASGQETQYF.

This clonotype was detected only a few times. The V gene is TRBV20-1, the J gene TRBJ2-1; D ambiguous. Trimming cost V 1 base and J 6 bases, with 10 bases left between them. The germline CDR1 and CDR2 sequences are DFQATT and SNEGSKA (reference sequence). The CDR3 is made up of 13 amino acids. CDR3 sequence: CSARGTLPNEQFF. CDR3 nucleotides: TGCAGTGCTAGAGGGACCCTTCCCAATGAGCAGTTCTTC.

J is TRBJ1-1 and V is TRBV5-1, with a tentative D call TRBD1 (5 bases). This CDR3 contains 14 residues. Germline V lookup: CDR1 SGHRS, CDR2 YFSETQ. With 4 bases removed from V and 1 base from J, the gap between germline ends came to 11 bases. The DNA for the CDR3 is TGCGCCAGCAGCCAGGGACGGGAGAACACTGAAGCTTTCTTT. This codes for CASSQGRENTEAFF.

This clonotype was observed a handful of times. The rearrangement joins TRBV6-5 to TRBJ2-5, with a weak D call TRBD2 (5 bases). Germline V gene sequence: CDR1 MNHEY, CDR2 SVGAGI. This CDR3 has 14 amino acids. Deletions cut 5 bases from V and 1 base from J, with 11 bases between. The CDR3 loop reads CASSTLGIQETQYF. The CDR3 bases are TGTGCCAGCAGTACACTAGGTATCCAAGAGACCCAGTACTTC.

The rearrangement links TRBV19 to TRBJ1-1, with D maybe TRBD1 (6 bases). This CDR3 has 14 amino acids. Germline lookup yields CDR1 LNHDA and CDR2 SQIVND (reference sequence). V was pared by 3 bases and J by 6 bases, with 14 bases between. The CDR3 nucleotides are TGTGCCAGTAGTATGGGACAAAATAGCCCTGAAGCTTTCTTT. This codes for CASSMGQNSPEAFF.

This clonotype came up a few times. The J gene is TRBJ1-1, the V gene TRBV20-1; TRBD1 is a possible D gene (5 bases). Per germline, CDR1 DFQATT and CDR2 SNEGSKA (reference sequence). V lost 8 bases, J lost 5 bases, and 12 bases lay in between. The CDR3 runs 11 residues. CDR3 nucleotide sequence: TGCAGTTCCCCAGGGAAAACTGAAGCTTTCTTT. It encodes CSSPGKTEAFF.

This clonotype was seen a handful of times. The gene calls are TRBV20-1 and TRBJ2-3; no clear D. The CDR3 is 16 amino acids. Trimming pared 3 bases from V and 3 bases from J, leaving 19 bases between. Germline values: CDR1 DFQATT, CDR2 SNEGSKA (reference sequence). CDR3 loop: CSASPYQFVETDTQYF. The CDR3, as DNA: TGCAGTGCTAGCCCTTACCAGTTTGTTGAGACAGATACGCAGTATTTT.

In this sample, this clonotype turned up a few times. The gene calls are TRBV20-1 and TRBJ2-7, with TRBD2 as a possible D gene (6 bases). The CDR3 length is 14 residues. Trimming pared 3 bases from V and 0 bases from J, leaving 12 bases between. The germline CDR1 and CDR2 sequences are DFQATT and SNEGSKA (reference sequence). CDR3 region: CSARRDGNSYEQYF. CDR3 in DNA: TGCAGTGCTAGGCGGGACGGGAACTCCTACGAGCAGTACTTC.

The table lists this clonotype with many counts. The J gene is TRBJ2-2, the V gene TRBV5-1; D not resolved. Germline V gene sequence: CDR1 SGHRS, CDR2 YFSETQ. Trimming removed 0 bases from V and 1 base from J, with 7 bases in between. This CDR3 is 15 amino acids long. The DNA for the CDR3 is TGCGCCAGCAGCTTGGGTCTTAGGAACACCGGGGAGCTGTTTTTT. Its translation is CASSLGLRNTGELFF.

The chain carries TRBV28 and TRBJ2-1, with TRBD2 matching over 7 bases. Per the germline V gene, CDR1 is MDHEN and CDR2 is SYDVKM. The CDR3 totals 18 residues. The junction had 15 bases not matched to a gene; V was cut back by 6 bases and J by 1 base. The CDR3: CASRVLWLSGDSYNEQFF. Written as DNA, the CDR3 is TGTGCCAGCAGGGTCCTCTGGCTGAGCGGGGATTCCTACAATGAGCAGTTCTTC.

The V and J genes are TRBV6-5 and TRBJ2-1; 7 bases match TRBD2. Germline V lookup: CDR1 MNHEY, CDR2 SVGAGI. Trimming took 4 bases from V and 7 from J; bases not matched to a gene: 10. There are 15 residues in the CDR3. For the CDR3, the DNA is TGTGCCAGCAGTTCTCCAGCCGGGAGGATAAATGAGCAGTTCTTC. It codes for CASSSPAGRINEQFF.

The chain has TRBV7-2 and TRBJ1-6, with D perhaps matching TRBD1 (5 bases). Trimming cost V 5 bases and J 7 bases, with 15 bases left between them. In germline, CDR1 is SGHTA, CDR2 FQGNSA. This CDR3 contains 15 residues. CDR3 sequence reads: CASSLLGRDNSPLHF. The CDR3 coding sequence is TGTGCCAGCAGCCTACTGGGCAGGGACAATTCACCCCTCCACTTT.

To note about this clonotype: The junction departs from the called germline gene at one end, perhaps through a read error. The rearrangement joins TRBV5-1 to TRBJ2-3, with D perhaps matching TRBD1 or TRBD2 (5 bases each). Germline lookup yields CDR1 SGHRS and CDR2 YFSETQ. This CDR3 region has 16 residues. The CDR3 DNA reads TGCGCCAGCAGCCAACGGGACCCCGGCCTCACAGATGCGCAGTATTTT. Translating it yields CASSQRDPGLTDAQYF.